This paragraph reports one T cell receptor (beta chain). These data come from a study of blood T cell repertoires in COVID-19. On the study more broadly: Acute and convalescent COVID-19 specimens originated in the United States, Italy and Spain. Sources were T cells, B-cell-depleted T cells, or PBMCs; the material itself was cDNA or gDNA.

V was clipped by 0 bases and J by 7 bases, with 3 bases between them. Germline V gene data show CDR1 as WNHNN and CDR2 as SYGVQD (reference sequence). The CDR3 covers 12 residues. TCRdb's table, derived via immunoSEQ multiplex PCR, lists solely in-frame clones and lacks some. Seen here are tens of thousands of clones, roughly 88% observed once, and the top ten hold about 12%. Sequencing used peripheral blood. The rearrangement joins TRBV10-1 to TRBJ2-2, with no clear D. The receptor's source is a human donor with active COVID-19. The donor label of this sample is uncertain. The CDR3 DNA is TGCGCCAGCAGTGAGTCCATCGGGGAGCTGTTTTTT. It is translated as CASSESIGELFF.